This section outlines one T cell receptor beta chain sequence together with its context. Its antigen remains unidentified. Clones were read by immunoSEQ multiplex PCR, and TCRdb kept only the in-frame ones, dropping some. This repertoire shows roughly 75,000 clones, approximately 93% found once; its top ten account for 3.3%. This CDR3 spans 11 amino acids. Trimming took 0 bases from V and 5 from J, leaving 4 bases between them. Germline CDR1 reads DFQATT; CDR2 reads SNEGSKA (reference sequence). The sample belongs to a study of cytomegalovirus exposure and HLA in healthy donors. The study, taken as a whole, reports: The TCR clusters that emerged in the first cohort tended, a later analysis found, to co-occur in the 120 validation repertoires. The CMV antigen specificity of a few CMV-associated chains was confirmed through in vitro analysis.

J is TRBJ1-2 and V is TRBV20-1, with D hard to call. The specimen sequenced was PBMCs. The sequence was collected from a woman between 18 and 29 years old in good health and CMV-seropositive. The CDR3 reads CSARELYGYTF. In DNA form, the CDR3 reads TGCAGTGCTAGAGAACTGTATGGCTACACCTTC.